This T cell receptor (beta chain) was documented in a study of blood T cell repertoires in COVID-19 (dated by TCRdb to the early 2020s). Background on the whole study: The collaborator samples originated in the United States, Italy and Spain and spanned the acute and convalescent phases of COVID-19. The material from the prospective study consisted of cDNA or gDNA derived from T cells, B-cell-depleted T cells, or PBMCs. Deeply sampled blood TCRbeta repertoires from subjects exposed to, actively infected with, or recovered from COVID-19 were included in the dataset. The repertoires were made available in a free public database intended to serve as a resource for research on the immune response to SARS-CoV-2. The samples were drawn from two sources: the first 160 participants of the ongoing ImmuneRACE study, and fewer than 1,500 subjects contributed by 6 global collaborators. Sample metadata almost always included a de-identified subject ID, COVID-19 status, age in years and sex. Where available, HLA class I and class II types were taken from metadata supplied by the sample provider and were not determined by assay-based typing. Overall results and qualifications from the work: Clinical and demographic metadata were provided uncurated, with the amount varying by source and participant.

The collaborating institutions used their own protocols to collect whole blood in K2EDTA tubes. Collaborator samples were shipped for TCRbeta analysis as frozen whole blood, isolated PBMCs, or DNA extracted from either sample type. TCRbeta CDR3 regions were amplified from genomic DNA using the immunoSEQ Assay, a bias-controlled multiplex PCR. Under the source paper's analysis protocol: Nucleated cell counts per sample were estimated from amplification of reference gene primers within the assay. To quantify the absolute abundance of each unique TCRbeta CDR3 rearrangement, sequence reads were collapsed and filtered. For each sample, productive Simpson clonality was calculated as the square root of Simpson's diversity index over productive rearrangements. TCRdb holds this immuneACCESS table with in-frame rearrangements only. Some clones are missing; in checked studies, unresolved V genes explain under half, and the rest has no known cause. Clone size and V and J calls were adopted from that table, with D and trimming inferred from the DNA. The sample contains 150,000 to 200,000 clones, more than 75% of them found a single time. Of the sample, approximately 3.5% is held by the ten largest clones.

According to the germline V gene, CDR1 reads SGHRS and CDR2 reads YFSETQ. The CDR3 runs 16 amino acids, cysteine and phenylalanine included. The only DNA kept is the CDR3, 48 bases in frame from the first base. V was cut back by 0 bases and J by 0 bases, leaving a gap of 10 bases between them. With regard to this clone: Its antigen remains unidentified. Base-call qualities are not available, and no considerably larger clone is one nucleotide away.

This sequence originates from a man between 65 and 85 years old with acute or convalescent COVID-19. The sample was peripheral blood. The chain is assembled from TRBV5-1 and TRBJ1-3, with no D gene named confidently. CDR3 sequence: CASSLGSGFSGNTIYF. The base sequence is TGCGCCAGCAGCTTGGGATCCGGGTTCTCTGGAAACACCATATATTTT.